These 22 T cell receptor beta chains were all obtained from the same sample, sequenced in a study of blood T cells in healthy people across ages. Using a J-beta primer mix together with a sample-barcoded 5' primer, a second PCR was run for about 6 to 12 cycles. TCRdb re-analysed the 5' RACE reads in MiXCR, keeping a single row per CDR3 protein. The sample consists of about 970,000 distinct CDR3 sequences, 51% of them appearing once. Sequencing was performed on blood. These receptors were collected from a woman in her fifties or sixties in good health.

The genes are TRBV4-3 and TRBJ2-7, with 13 bases that match TRBD2. The CDR3 is made up of 14 amino acids. From germline, CDR1 is LGHNA and CDR2 YSLEER. V gave up 1 base and J gave up 7 bases; unmatched junction bases: 1. Here the CDR3 DNA reads TGCGCCAGCAGCCAAGTGGGACTAGCGGGAGAGCAGTACTTC. Residues: CASSQVGLAGEQYF.

This clonotype has a single count. This rearrangement joins TRBV4-3 to TRBJ2-1; no definite D call. The CDR3 runs to 12 residues. Germline CDR1 LGHNA, CDR2 YSLEER. Trimming took 3 bases from V and 4 from J, leaving 4 bases between them. The CDR3 here is CASSHRYNEQFF. Written as DNA, the CDR3 is TGCGCCAGCAGCCACCGATACAATGAGCAGTTCTTC.

The J gene is TRBJ2-1, the V gene TRBV25-1, with 10 positions matching TRBD2. The CDR3 length is 17 residues. Germline V gene sequence: CDR1 MGHDK, CDR2 SYGVNS. V dropped 4 bases and J dropped 9; count of bases not matched to a gene: 15. CDR3 in amino acids: CASSVPPEREGQGEQFF. The CDR3, as DNA: TGTGCCAGCAGTGTGCCCCCGGAGCGGGAGGGCCAGGGTGAGCAGTTCTTC. The full variable domain, completed using reference TRBV25-1 and TRBJ2-1, is EADIYQTPRYLVIGTGKKITLECSQTMGHDKMYWYQQDPGMELHLIHYSYGVNSTEKGDLSSESTVSRIRTEHFPLTLESARPSHTSQYLCASSVPPEREGQGEQFFGPGTRLTVL.

The chain employs TRBV25-1 and TRBJ2-1; D possibly matches TRBD1 or TRBD2 (5 bases each). The CDR3 consists of 15 residues. Germline CDR1 reads MGHDK; CDR2 reads SYGVNS. The V end lost 8 bases, the J end lost 9 bases, and 23 bases lay between the germline ends. The CDR3 region is CASHLPGPAVGEQFF. The CDR3 region has the DNA TGTGCCAGCCACCTTCCGGGGCCAGCGGTGGGTGAGCAGTTCTTC.

The chain is built from TRBV4-1 and TRBJ2-3; no clear D. From germline, CDR1 is MGHRA and CDR2 YSYEKL. This CDR3 contains 15 residues. V was shortened by 2 bases and J by 4 bases, with 13 bases between the two germline ends. The CDR3 sequence is CASSQYPGLADTQYF. CDR3 DNA sequence: TGCGCCAGCAGCCAATATCCGGGTTTGGCAGATACGCAGTATTTT.

This chain links TRBV4-1 with TRBJ1-1; TRBD1 agrees at 10 bases. Germline V gene data show CDR1 as MGHRA and CDR2 as YSYEKL. The ends lost 2 bases at V and 2 bases at J; junction bases unmatched: 8. CDR3 length: 17 residues. In nucleotides, the CDR3 is TGCGCCAGCAGCCAAACCCGGGACAGGGGCCCCAACACTGAAGCTTTCTTT. As protein: CASSQTRDRGPNTEAFF.

The chain recombines TRBV18 with TRBJ1-2; D is ambiguous. The CDR3 contains 16 residues. Germline CDR1 reads KGHSH; CDR2 reads LQKENI. V was pared by 0 bases and J by 5 bases, with 16 bases between. For the CDR3, the DNA is TGTGCCAGCTCACCACCGGAGGAAACGGGTTCGTATGGCTACACCTTC. As protein: CASSPPEETGSYGYTF.

The chain couples TRBV11-2 to TRBJ2-1, with no clear D. The CDR3 runs to 18 residues. In germline, CDR1 is SGHAT, CDR2 FQNNGV. V shed 2 bases and J shed 0 bases, with 17 bases lying between them. CDR3 residues: CASSLTPEWVRSYNEQFF. CDR3 coding DNA: TGTGCCAGCAGCTTAACCCCTGAATGGGTTCGCTCCTACAATGAGCAGTTCTTC.

J is TRBJ2-1 and V is TRBV3-1; D is undetermined. CDR1 is LGHDT, CDR2 YNNKEL, per germline (reference sequence). This CDR3 has 17 residues. Trimming stripped 5 bases from V and 4 bases from J, with 21 bases between. The CDR3 loop is CASSSSSVASGYNEQFF. CDR3 in DNA: TGTGCCAGCAGCTCCTCCTCGGTGGCGAGTGGATACAATGAGCAGTTCTTC.

V usage is TRBV4-1 and J usage is TRBJ1-6; 7 bases map to TRBD1. V trimming: 6 bases; J trimming: 4 bases; junction bases outside the gene matches: 9. The CDR3 runs 16 residues. CDR1 is MGHRA, CDR2 YSYEKL, per germline. CDR3 sequence: CASRDRVGRYNSPLHF. The CDR3 DNA follows: TGCGCCAGCAGAGACAGGGTAGGACGATATAATTCACCCCTCCACTTT.

As regards this clonotype: A junction boundary mismatches the germline segment, possibly from a read error. For the CDR3, the DNA is TGCAGTGCTAGCCGGACTTTGACGGCCTACAAGCAGTACTTC. As protein: CSASRTLTAYKQYF. This chain uses TRBV20-1 with TRBJ2-7; TRBD2 is a possible D gene (5 bases). CDR3 size: 14 residues. Germline V CDR1 and CDR2: DFQATT, SNEGSKA (reference sequence).

Here the CDR3 reads CASSSTSGIAYEQYF. The CDR3 DNA is TGTGCCAGCAGCTCGACTAGCGGGATAGCCTACGAGCAGTACTTC. The J gene is TRBJ2-7, the V gene TRBV7-2; 11 bases agree with TRBD2. CDR1 and CDR2 from the germline V gene are SGHTA and FQGNSA. CDR3 size: 15 residues. V trimming: 4 bases; J trimming: 2 bases; junction bases outside the gene matches: 4.

The chain joins TRBV4-3 to TRBJ1-1; D uncertain. Trimming cost V 0 bases and J 5 bases, with 10 bases left between them. Germline V gene sequence: CDR1 LGHNA, CDR2 YSLEER. The length of the CDR3 is 14 residues. The chain's CDR3 is CASSQDYTRTEAFF. CDR3 nucleotide sequence: TGCGCCAGCAGCCAAGATTATACGCGAACTGAAGCTTTCTTT.

A few counts support this clonotype. V usage is TRBV6-2 or TRBV6-3 and J usage is TRBJ2-2; D gene uncertain. Germline V CDR1 and CDR2: MNHEY, SVGEGT. V was shortened by 6 bases and J by 3 bases, with 14 bases between the two germline ends. The CDR3 has 15 amino acids. CDR3 in amino acids: CASSLWSIDTGELFF. Written as DNA, the CDR3 is TGTGCCAGCAGCCTATGGAGTATCGACACCGGGGAGCTGTTTTTT.

The V and J genes are TRBV11-2 and TRBJ2-1; D remains unclear. The ends were cut back, 5 bases at V and 15 bases at J, with 17 bases in the middle. Germline values: CDR1 SGHAT, CDR2 FQNNGV. This CDR3 is built from 12 residues. CDR3 coding DNA: TGTGCCAGCAGCCACTCTAGTGGTACTCCGTTCTTC. Translated: CASSHSSGTPFF.

The genes are TRBV11-3 and TRBJ2-3; no definite D call. Trimming pared 3 bases from V and 8 bases from J, leaving 9 bases between. The V gene's germline CDR1 is SGHNT and CDR2 YENEEA. This CDR3 region has 12 residues. The CDR3 DNA reads as TGTGCCAGCAGCTTGGACCATCTTACGCAGTATTTT. This translates into CASSLDHLTQYF.

The chain combines TRBV10-3 with TRBJ2-5; the D gene could be TRBD1 or TRBD2 (5 bases each). Trimming stripped 6 bases from V and 2 bases from J, with 16 bases between. Looked up from germline, CDR1 is ENHRY and CDR2 is SYGVKD. The CDR3 contains 15 residues. CDR3 DNA: TGTGCCATCAGCCAACCGGGACGTAGTCAAGAGACCCAGTACTTC. The encoded protein is CAISQPGRSQETQYF.

This clonotype was recorded once. This chain links TRBV27 with TRBJ2-1, with D possibly TRBD2 on 6 matching bases. This CDR3 comprises 12 residues. Trimming left V 5 bases short and J 12 bases short, with 14 bases between. The V gene's germline CDR1 is MNHEY and CDR2 SMNVEV (reference sequence). CDR3 amino acids: CASSPPASAQFF. As DNA, the CDR3 is TGTGCCAGCAGTCCCCCGGCTAGCGCGCAGTTCTTC.

V is TRBV4-2 and J is TRBJ2-1; 8 nucleotides align to TRBD1. In germline, CDR1 is LGHNA, CDR2 YNFKEQ. The CDR3 is made up of 15 amino acids. The V gene end was trimmed by 1 base and the J gene end by 5 bases; junction bases not matched to a gene: 4. The CDR3 region is CASSQGTGTDNEQFF. The CDR3 nucleotides are TGTGCCAGCAGCCAAGGGACAGGGACCGACAATGAGCAGTTCTTC.

Only one count was recorded for this clonotype. The rearrangement links TRBV28 to TRBJ2-5; 7 bases are shared with TRBD1. With 5 bases clipped from V and 11 bases from J, the junction kept 14 bases outside the gene matches. Germline loops: CDR1 MDHEN, CDR2 SYDVKM. The CDR3 totals 14 residues. The CDR3 sequence: CASSVWDSGSEQYF. DNA for the CDR3: TGTGCCAGCAGTGTGTGGGACAGCGGTTCGGAGCAGTACTTC. The full variable domain, its missing parts supplied by reference TRBV28 and TRBJ2-5, is DVKVTQSSRYLVKRTGEKVFLECVQDMDHENMFWYRQDPGLGLRLIYFSYDVKMKEKGDIPEGYSVSREKKERFSLILESASTNQTSMYLCASSVWDSGSEQYFGPGTRLLVL.

This clonotype has more than one count but fewer than ten. The chain is built from TRBV7-2 and TRBJ2-5; tentative D call: TRBD1 (6 bases). The CDR3 has 17 residues. Trimming stripped 2 bases from V and 4 bases from J, with 20 bases between. Germline V gene lookup returns CDR1 SGHTA and CDR2 FQGNSA. The CDR3 loop reads CASSLPPATGFRETQYF. Here the CDR3 DNA reads TGTGCCAGCAGCTTACCACCAGCGACAGGTTTTAGAGAGACCCAGTACTTC.

There are many counts of this clonotype. This chain connects TRBV29-1 to TRBJ2-7, with 7 bases that match TRBD2. V was pared by 6 bases and J by 3 bases, with 14 bases of the junction left unmatched. Per the germline V gene, CDR1 is SQVTM and CDR2 is ANQGSEA. The CDR3 totals 15 residues. CDR3 sequence: CSVRGLEPNIYEQYF. CDR3 DNA: TGCAGCGTCCGTGGACTAGAGCCTAACATCTACGAGCAGTACTTC.